This T cell receptor (beta chain) was identified in a study of vaccination effects on CD4 cells after COVID-19. Background on the study: Samples gathered post-vaccine arrived a median of 72 days past the second dose.

Prior to sequencing, the ViraFEST assay stimulated PBMC with viral peptide pools, which expanded the antigen-specific CD4+ T cells. Following 10 days of culture, CD4+ T cells were isolated. Sometime from March through December 2020, the person acquired a SARS-CoV-2 infection that PCR confirmed. Participants got two doses of BNT162b2 or mRNA-1273 vaccine. Half the medium was replaced with IL-2 medium on days 3 and 7. Of note for this clone: Its antigen is still unknown.

TCRdb's table, derived via immunoSEQ multiplex PCR, lists solely in-frame clones and lacks some. The repertoire includes more than 13,000 clones, around three quarters of them detected once, and 20% to 25% sits in the top ten. The CDR3 runs to 12 residues. V was pared by 3 bases and J by 6 bases, with 10 bases between. Germline CDR1 and CDR2: SGHDT and YYEEEE. The sequencing here drew on CD4+ T cells from PBMCs cultured with HCoV-NL63 spike peptides, taken after COVID-19 vaccination. The clonotype comes from a human donor who had a prior SARS-CoV-2 infection. The rearrangement joins TRBV5-6 to TRBJ2-7; perhaps TRBD1 as D (6 bases). CDR3 protein: CASSSPRGEQYF. The CDR3 nucleotides are TGTGCCAGCAGCTCCCCCAGGGGCGAGCAGTACTTC.